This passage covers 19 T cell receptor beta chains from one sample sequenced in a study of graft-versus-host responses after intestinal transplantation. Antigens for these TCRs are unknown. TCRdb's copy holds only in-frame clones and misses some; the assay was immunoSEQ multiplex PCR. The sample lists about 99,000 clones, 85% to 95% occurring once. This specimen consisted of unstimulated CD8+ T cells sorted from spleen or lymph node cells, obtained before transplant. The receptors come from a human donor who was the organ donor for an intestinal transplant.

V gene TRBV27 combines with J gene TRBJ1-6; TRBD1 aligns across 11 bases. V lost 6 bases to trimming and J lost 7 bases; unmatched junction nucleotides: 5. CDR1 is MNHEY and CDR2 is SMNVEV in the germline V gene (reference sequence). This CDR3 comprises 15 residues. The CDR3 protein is CASREGQGGNSPLHF. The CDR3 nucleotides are TGTGCCAGCAGGGAGGGACAGGGGGGAAATTCACCCCTCCACTTT.

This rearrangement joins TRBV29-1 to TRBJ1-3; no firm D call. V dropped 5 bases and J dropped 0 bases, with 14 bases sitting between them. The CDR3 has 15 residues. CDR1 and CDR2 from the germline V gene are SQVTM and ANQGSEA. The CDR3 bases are TGCAGCGTTACGGTCCACAGCCACTCTGGAAACACCATATATTTT. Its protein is CSVTVHSHSGNTIYF.

The CDR3: CASSPGAGNEAFF. CDR3 sequence (DNA): TGTGCCAGCAGCCCTGGGGCGGGGAATGAAGCTTTCTTT. The chain is built from TRBV9 and TRBJ1-1; tentatively, D is TRBD1 (5 bases). The V gene lost 4 bases and the J gene lost 7 bases, with 14 bases spanning the gap. The CDR3 has 13 residues. Germline CDR1 is SGDLS and CDR2 is YYNGEE.

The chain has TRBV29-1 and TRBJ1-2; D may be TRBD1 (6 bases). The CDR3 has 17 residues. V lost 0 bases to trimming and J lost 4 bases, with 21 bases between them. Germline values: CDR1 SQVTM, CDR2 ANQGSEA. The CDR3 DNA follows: TGCAGCGTTGAAGATCAGGGCTATACACAGGGCCCCTATGGCTACACCTTC. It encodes CSVEDQGYTQGPYGYTF.

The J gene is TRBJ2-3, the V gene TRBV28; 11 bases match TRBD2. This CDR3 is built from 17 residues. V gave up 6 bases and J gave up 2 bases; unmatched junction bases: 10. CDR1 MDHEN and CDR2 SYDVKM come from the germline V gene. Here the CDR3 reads CASSLTRTSGLTDTQYF. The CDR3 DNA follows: TGTGCCAGCAGCCTTACGAGGACTAGCGGGCTCACAGATACGCAGTATTTT.

The CDR3 is CASSQGTGAYYGYTF. The CDR3 bases are TGTGCCAGCAGCCAGGGGACAGGGGCTTATTATGGCTACACCTTC. This rearrangement joins TRBV13 to TRBJ1-2; TRBD1 aligns across 10 bases. This CDR3 has 15 residues. The V segment lost 5 bases and the J segment 5 bases; nucleotides outside the gene matches: 8. Germline V CDR1 and CDR2: PRHDT, FYEKMQ (reference sequence). Combining the CDR3 with reference TRBV13 and TRBJ1-2 gives the whole variable domain AAGVIQSPRHLIKEKRETATLKCYPIPRHDTVYWYQQGPGQDPQFLISFYEKMQSDKGSIPDRFSAQQFSDYHSELNMSSLELGDSALYFCASSQGTGAYYGYTFGSGTRLTVV.

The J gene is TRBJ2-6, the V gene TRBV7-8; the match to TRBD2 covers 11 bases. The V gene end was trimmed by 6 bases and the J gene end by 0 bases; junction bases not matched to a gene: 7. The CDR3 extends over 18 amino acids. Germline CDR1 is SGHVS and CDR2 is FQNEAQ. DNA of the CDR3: TGTGCCAGCAGTGTAGCGGGAGGGCCGGGCTCTGGGGCCAACGTCCTGACTTTC. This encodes CASSVAGGPGSGANVLTF.

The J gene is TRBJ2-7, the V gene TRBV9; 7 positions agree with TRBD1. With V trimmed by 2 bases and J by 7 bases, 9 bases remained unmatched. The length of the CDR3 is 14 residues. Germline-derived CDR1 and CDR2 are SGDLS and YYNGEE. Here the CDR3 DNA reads TGTGCCAGCAGCGTGACAGGGTTTCAGTCTGAGCAGTACTTC. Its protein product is CASSVTGFQSEQYF.

CDR3 coding DNA: TGTGCCAGTAGTATTGGACAGGGCCGATTTCGGGGTGAGCAGTTCTTC. Its protein is CASSIGQGRFRGEQFF. J is TRBJ2-1 and V is TRBV19; 8 nucleotides match TRBD1. The V gene's germline CDR1 is LNHDA and CDR2 SQIVND (reference sequence). This CDR3 is built from 16 residues. The J segment lost 9 bases and the V segment lost 3 bases, leaving 13 bases of the junction unmatched.

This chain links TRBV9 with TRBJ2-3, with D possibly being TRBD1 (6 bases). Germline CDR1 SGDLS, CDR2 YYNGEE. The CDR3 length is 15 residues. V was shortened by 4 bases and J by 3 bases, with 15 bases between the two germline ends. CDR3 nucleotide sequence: TGTGCCAGCAGCTCCTCGGGGACACGGACAGATACGCAGTATTTT. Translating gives CASSSSGTRTDTQYF.

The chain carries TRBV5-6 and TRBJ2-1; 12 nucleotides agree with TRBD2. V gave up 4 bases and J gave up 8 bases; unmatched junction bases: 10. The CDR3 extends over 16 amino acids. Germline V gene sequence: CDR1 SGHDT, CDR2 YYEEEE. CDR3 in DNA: TGTGCCAGCAGCACCGGACTAGCGGGGCTCGGGTATGAGCAGTTCTTC. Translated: CASSTGLAGLGYEQFF.

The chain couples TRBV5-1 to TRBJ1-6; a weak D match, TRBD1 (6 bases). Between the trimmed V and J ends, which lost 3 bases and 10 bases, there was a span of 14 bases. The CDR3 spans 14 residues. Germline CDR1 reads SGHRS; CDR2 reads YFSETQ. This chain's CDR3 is CASSSFTGKSPLHF. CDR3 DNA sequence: TGCGCCAGCAGCTCCTTCACAGGGAAATCACCCCTCCACTTT.

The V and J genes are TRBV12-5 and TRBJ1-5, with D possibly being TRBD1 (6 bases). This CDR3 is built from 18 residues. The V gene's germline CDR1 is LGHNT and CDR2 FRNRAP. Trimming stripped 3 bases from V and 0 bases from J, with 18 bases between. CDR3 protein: CASGFFARTDSSNQPQHF. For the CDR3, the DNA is TGTGCTAGTGGTTTTTTCGCTAGGACAGACTCTAGCAATCAGCCCCAGCATTTT.

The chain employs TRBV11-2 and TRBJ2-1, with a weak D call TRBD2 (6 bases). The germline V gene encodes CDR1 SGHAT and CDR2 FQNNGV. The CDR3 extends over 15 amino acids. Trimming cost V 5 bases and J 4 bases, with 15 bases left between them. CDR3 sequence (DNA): TGTGCCAGCAGCAACGAGCGGGTACTGTACAATGAGCAGTTCTTC. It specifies CASSNERVLYNEQFF.

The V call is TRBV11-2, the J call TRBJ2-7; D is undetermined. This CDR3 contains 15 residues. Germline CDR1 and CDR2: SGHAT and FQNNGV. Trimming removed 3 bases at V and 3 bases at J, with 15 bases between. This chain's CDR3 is CASSFAVYLDYEQYF. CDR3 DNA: TGTGCCAGCAGCTTTGCCGTTTATCTAGACTACGAGCAGTACTTC.

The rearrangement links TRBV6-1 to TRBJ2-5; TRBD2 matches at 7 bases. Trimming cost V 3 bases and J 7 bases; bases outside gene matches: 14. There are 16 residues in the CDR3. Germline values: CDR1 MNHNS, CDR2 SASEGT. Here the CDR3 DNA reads TGTGCCAGCAGTGATCCCTTTATGGGAGGGGACGGGACCCAGTACTTC. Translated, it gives CASSDPFMGGDGTQYF.

The CDR3 loop is CASSQDPLAGGPRFFATQYF. In DNA, the CDR3 is TGCGCCAGCAGCCAAGATCCACTAGCGGGAGGGCCGAGGTTTTTCGCGACCCAGTACTTC. The chain has TRBV4-1 and TRBJ2-5, with TRBD2 identical over 13 bases. Germline V gene lookup returns CDR1 MGHRA and CDR2 YSYEKL. The CDR3 sequence is 20 residues long. The V segment lost 0 bases and the J segment 7 bases; nucleotides outside the gene matches: 17.

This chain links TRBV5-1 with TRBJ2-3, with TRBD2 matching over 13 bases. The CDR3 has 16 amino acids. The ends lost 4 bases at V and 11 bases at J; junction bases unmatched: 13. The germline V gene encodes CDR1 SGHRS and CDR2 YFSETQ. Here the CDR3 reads CASSGILAGGEYGQYF. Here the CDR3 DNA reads TGCGCCAGCAGCGGAATACTAGCGGGGGGGGAGTATGGGCAGTATTTT. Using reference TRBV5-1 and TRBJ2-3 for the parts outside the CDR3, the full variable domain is KAGVTQTPRYLIKTRGQQVTLSCSPISGHRSVSWYQQTPGQGLQFLFEYFSETQRNKGNFPGRFSGRQFSNSRSEMNVSTLELGDSALYLCASSGILAGGEYGQYFGPGTRLTVL.

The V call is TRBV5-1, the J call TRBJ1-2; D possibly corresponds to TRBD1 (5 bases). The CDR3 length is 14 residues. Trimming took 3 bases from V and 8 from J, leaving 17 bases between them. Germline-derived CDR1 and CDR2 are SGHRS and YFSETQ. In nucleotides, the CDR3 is TGCGCCAGCAGCTGGGCCTCAGGGTTTTCAGGCTACACCTTC. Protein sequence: CASSWASGFSGYTF.